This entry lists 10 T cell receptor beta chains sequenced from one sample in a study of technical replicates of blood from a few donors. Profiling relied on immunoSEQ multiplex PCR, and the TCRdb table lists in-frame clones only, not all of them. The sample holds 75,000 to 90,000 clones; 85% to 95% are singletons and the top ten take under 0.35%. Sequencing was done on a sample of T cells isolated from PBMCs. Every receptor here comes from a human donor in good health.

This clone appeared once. CDR3 sequence: CASSLDSGRNNEQFF. CDR3 bases: TGTGCCAGCAGCTTAGACAGCGGGAGGAACAATGAGCAGTTCTTC. V and J are TRBV7-2 and TRBJ2-1; 9 positions match TRBD2. The length of the CDR3 is 15 residues. Per the germline V gene, CDR1 is SGHTA and CDR2 is FQGNSA. V gave up 1 base and J gave up 5 bases; unmatched junction bases: 3. The whole variable domain, remainder taken from reference TRBV7-2 and TRBJ2-1, is GAGVSQSPSNKVTEKGKDVELRCDPISGHTALYWYRQSLGQGLEFLIYFQGNSAPDKSGLPSDRFSAERTGGSVSTLTIQRTQQEDSAVYLCASSLDSGRNNEQFFGPGTRLTVL.

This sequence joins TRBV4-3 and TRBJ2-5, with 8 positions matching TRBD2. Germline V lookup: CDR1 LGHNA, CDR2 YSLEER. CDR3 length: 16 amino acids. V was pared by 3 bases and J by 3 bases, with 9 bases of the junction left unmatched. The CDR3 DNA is TGCGCCAGCAGCCAGAGGGGACTAGATTTAAAAGAGACCCAGTACTTC. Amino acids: CASSQRGLDLKETQYF.

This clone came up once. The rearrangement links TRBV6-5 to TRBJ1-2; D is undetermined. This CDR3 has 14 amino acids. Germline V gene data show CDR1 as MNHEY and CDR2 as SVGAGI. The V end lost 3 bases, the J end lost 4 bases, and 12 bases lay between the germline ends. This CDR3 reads CASSYFRGSYGYTF. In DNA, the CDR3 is TGTGCCAGCAGTTATTTCCGCGGCAGCTATGGCTACACCTTC.

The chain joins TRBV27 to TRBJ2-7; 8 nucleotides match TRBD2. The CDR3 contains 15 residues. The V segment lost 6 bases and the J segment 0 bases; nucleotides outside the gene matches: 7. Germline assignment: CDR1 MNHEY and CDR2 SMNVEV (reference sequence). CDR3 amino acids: CASRILAVSSYEQYF. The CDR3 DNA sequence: TGTGCCAGCAGGATACTAGCGGTAAGCTCCTACGAGCAGTACTTC.

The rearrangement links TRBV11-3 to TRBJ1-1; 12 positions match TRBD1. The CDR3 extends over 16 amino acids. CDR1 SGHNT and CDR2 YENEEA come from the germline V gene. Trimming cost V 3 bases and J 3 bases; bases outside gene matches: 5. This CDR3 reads CASSFGTGGLYTEAFF. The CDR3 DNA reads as TGTGCCAGCAGCTTTGGGACAGGGGGCTTATACACTGAAGCTTTCTTT.

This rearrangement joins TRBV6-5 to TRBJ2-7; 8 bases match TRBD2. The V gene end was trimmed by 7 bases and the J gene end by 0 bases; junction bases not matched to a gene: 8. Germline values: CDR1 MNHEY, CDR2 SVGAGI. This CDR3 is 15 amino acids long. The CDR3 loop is CASIGLAGLSYEQYF. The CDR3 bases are TGTGCCAGCATAGGGCTAGCGGGCCTCTCCTACGAGCAGTACTTC.

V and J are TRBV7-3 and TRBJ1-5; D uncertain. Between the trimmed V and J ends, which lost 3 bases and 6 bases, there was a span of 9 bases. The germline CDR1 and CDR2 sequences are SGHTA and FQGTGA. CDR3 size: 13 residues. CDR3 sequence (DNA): TGTGCCAGCAGCTTGGAACGGAGTCAGCCCCAGCATTTT. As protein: CASSLERSQPQHF.

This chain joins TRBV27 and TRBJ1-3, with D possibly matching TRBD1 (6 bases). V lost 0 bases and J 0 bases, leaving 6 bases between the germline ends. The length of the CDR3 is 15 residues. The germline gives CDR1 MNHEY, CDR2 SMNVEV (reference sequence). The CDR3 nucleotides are TGTGCCAGCAGTTTATCGGGACACTCTGGAAACACCATATATTTT. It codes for CASSLSGHSGNTIYF.

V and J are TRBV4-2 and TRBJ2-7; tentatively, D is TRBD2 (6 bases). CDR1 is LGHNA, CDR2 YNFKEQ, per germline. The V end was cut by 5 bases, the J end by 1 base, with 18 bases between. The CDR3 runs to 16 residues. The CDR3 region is CASSKVPGTLSYEQYF. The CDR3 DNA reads TGTGCCAGCAGCAAAGTCCCCGGGACTCTTTCCTACGAGCAGTACTTC.

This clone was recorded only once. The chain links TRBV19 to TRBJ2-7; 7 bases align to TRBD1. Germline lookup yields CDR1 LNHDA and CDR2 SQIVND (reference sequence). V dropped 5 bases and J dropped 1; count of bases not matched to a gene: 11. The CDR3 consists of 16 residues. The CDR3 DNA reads TGTGCCAGTAGTTACGTAGACAGGGACGGATCCTACGAGCAGTACTTC. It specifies CASSYVDRDGSYEQYF.